The clone carrying this TCR beta chain was recorded once. The sample comes from a study of blood T cell repertoires in COVID-19. Looking at the study overall: Samples representing acute and convalescent COVID-19 were sourced from the United States, Italy and Spain. PBMCs, B-cell-depleted T cells, or T cells provided the cDNA or gDNA that made up the material.

In the original processing: The assay estimated nucleated cells by amplifying reference gene primers. Repertoires were generated with immunoSEQ multiplex PCR, while TCRdb's copy carries only in-frame clones and drops some. The V and J calls and the clone size are those of that table, but D and trimming were determined from the DNA. Of 84,000 or so clones listed, 83% are singletons. CDR1 and CDR2 from the germline V gene are SGHRS and YFSETQ. V was cut by 0 bases and J by 1 base, with 9 bases left in between. This CDR3 has 15 residues. The V and J genes are TRBV5-1 and TRBJ2-3, with D perhaps matching TRBD2 (5 bases). The clonotype comes from a woman aged 80 or over with acute or convalescent COVID-19. Sequencing input: peripheral blood. DNA for the CDR3: TGCGCCAGCAGCTTGGCCAGCGGAGGCACAGATACGCAGTATTTT. Translating gives CASSLASGGTDTQYF.